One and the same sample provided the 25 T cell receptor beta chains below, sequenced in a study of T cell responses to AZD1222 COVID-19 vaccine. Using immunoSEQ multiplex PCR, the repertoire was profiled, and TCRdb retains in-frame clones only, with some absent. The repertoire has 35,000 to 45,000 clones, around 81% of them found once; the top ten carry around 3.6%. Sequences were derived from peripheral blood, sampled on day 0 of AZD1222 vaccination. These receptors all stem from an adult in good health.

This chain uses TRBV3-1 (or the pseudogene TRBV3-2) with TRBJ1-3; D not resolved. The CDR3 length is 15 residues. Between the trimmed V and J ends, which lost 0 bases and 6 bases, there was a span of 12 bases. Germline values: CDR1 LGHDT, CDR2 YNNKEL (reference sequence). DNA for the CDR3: TGTGCCAGCAGCCAAGATGTGGGTCCCCAAAACACCATATATTTT. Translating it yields CASSQDVGPQNTIYF.

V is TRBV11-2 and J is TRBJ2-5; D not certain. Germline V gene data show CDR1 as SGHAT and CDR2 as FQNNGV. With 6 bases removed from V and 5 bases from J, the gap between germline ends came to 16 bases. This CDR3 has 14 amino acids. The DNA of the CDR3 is TGTGCCAGCAGTCCAGACTGGAGCTTGGAGACCCAGTACTTC. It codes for CASSPDWSLETQYF.

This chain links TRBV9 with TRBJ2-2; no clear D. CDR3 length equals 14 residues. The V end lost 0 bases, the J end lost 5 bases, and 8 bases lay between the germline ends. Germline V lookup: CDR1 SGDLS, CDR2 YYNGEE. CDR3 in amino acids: CASSVAIQTGELFF. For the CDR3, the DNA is TGTGCCAGCAGCGTAGCTATCCAAACCGGGGAGCTGTTTTTT. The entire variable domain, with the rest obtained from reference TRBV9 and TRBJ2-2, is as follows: DSGVTQTPKHLITATGQRVTLRCSPRSGDLSVYWYQQSLDQGLQFLIQYYNGEERAKGNILERFSAQQFPDLHSELNLSSLELGDSALYFCASSVAIQTGELFFGEGSRLTVL.

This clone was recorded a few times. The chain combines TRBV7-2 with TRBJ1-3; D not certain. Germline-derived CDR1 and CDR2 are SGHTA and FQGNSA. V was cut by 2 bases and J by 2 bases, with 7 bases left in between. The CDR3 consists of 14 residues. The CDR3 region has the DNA TGTGCCAGCAGCTTAAGGCAGGCTGGAAACACCATATATTTT. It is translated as CASSLRQAGNTIYF.

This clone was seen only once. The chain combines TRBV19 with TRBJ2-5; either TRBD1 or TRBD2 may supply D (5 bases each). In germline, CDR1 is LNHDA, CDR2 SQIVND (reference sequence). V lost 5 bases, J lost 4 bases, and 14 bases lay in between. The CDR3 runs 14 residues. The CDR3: CASSLLGPGETQYF. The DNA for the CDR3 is TGTGCCAGTAGTTTGTTGGGACCGGGAGAGACCCAGTACTTC.

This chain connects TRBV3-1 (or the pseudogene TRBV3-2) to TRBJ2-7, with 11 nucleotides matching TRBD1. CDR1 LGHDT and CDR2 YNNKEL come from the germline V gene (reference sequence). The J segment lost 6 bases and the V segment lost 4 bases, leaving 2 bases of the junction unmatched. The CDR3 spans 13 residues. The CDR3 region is CASSLGTGGEQYF. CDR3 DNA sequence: TGTGCCAGCAGCCTGGGGACAGGGGGCGAGCAGTACTTC.

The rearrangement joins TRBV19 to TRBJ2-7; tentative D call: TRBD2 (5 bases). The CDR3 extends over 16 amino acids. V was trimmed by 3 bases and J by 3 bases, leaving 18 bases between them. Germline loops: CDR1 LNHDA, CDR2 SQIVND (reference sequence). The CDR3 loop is CASSMSWAGDNYEQYF. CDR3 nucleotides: TGTGCCAGTAGTATGTCGTGGGCCGGGGATAACTACGAGCAGTACTTC.

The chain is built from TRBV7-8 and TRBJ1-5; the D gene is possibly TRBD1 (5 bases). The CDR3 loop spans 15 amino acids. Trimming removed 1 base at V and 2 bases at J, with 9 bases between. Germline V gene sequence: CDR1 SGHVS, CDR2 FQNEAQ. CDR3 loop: CASSLVGTGNQPQHF. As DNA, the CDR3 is TGTGCCAGCAGCTTAGTAGGGACGGGCAATCAGCCCCAGCATTTT.

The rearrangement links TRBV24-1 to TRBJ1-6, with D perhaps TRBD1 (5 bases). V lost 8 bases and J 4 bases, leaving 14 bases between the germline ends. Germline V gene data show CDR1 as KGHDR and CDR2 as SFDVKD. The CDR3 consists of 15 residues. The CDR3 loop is CATNLPGLYNSPLHF. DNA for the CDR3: TGTGCCACCAACTTACCGGGACTGTATAATTCACCCCTCCACTTT.

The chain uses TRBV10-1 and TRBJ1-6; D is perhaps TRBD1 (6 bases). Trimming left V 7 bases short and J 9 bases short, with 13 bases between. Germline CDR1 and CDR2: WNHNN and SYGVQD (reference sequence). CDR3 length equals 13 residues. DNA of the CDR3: TGCGCCAGCACCCGGGACATCGGTTCACCCCTCCACTTT. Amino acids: CASTRDIGSPLHF.

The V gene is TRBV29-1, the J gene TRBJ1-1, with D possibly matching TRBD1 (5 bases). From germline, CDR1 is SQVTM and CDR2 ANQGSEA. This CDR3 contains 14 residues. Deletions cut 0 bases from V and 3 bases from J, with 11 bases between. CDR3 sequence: CSVEDPGGYTEAFF. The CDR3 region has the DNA TGCAGCGTTGAAGACCCCGGGGGGTACACTGAAGCTTTCTTT.

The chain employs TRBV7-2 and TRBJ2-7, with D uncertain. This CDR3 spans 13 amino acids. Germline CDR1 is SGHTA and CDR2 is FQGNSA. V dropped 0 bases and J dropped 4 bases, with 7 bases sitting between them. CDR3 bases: TGTGCCAGCAGCTTAGCGGTAAAGTACGAGCAGTACTTC. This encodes CASSLAVKYEQYF.

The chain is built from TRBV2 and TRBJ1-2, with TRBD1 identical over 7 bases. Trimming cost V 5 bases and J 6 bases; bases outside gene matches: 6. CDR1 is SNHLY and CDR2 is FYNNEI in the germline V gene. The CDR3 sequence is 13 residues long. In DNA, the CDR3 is TGTGCCAGCAGTTCCGGGGACAGCGATGGCTACACCTTC. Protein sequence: CASSSGDSDGYTF.

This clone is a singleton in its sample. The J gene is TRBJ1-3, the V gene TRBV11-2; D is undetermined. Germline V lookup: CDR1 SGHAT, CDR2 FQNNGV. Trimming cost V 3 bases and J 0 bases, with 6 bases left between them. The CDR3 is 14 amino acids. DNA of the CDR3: TGTGCCAGCAGCTTTAGTAACTCTGGAAACACCATATATTTT. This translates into CASSFSNSGNTIYF.

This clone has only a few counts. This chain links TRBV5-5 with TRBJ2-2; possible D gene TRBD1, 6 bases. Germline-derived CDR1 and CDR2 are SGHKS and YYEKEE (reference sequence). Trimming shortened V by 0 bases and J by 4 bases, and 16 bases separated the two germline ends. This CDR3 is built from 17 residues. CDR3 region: CASSLAKGGLGTGELFF. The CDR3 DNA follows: TGTGCCAGCAGCTTGGCCAAAGGGGGATTGGGCACCGGGGAGCTGTTTTTT. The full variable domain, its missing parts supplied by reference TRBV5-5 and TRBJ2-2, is DAGVTQSPTHLIKTRGQQVTLRCSPISGHKSVSWYQQVLGQGPQFIFQYYEKEERGRGNFPDRFSARQFPNYSSELNVNALLLGDSALYLCASSLAKGGLGTGELFFGEGSRLTVL.

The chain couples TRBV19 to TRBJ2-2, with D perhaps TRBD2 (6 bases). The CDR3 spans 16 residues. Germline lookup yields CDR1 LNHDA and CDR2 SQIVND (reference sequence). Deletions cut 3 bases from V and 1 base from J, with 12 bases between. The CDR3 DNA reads TGTGCCAGTAGTATTCGGAGGGCCGAGAACACCGGGGAGCTGTTTTTT. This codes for CASSIRRAENTGELFF.

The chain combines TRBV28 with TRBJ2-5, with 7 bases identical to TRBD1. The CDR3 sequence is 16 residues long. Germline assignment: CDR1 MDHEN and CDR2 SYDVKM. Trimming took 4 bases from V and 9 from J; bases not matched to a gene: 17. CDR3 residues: CASSSTGTVGRGAQYF. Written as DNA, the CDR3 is TGTGCCAGCAGTTCCACCGGGACAGTGGGTCGTGGGGCCCAGTACTTC.

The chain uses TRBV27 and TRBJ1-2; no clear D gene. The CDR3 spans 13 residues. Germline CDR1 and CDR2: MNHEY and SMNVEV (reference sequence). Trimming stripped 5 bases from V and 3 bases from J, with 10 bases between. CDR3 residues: CASSQLGDYGYTF. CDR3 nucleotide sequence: TGTGCCAGCAGTCAGTTGGGTGACTATGGCTACACCTTC.

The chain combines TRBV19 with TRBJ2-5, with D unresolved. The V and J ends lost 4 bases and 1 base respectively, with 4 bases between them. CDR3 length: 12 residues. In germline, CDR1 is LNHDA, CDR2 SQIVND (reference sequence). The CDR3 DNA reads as TGTGCCAGTAGTAAGGGCCAAGAGACCCAGTACTTC. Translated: CASSKGQETQYF. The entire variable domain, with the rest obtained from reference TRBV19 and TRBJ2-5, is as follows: DGGITQSPKYLFRKEGQNVTLSCEQNLNHDAMYWYRQDPGQGLRLIYYSQIVNDFQKGDIAEGYSVSREKKESFPLTVTSAQKNPTAFYLCASSKGQETQYFGPGTRLLVL.

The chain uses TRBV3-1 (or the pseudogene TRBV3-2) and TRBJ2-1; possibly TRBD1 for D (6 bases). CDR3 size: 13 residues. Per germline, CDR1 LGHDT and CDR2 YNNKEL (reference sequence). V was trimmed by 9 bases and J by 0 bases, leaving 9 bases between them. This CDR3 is CASIGGSYNEQFF. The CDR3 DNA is TGTGCCAGTATAGGGGGCTCCTACAATGAGCAGTTCTTC.

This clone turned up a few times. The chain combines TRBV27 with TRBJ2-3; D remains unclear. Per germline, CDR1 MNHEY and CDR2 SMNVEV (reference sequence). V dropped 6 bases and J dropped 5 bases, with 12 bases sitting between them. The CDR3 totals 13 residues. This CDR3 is CASSTSREDTQYF. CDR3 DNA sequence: TGTGCCAGCAGCACTTCTAGAGAAGATACGCAGTATTTT.

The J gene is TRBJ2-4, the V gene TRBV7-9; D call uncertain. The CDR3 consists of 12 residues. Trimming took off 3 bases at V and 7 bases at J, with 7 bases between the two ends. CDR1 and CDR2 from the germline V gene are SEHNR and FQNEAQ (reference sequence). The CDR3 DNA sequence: TGTGCCAGCAGCTTGGAGCCGAACATTCAGTACTTC. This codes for CASSLEPNIQYF.

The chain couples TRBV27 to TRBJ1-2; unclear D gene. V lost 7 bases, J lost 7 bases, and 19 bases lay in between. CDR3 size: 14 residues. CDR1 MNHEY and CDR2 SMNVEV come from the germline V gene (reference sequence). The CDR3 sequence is CASMTSRGAGGYTF. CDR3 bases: TGTGCCAGCATGACTTCCCGGGGAGCGGGTGGCTACACCTTC.

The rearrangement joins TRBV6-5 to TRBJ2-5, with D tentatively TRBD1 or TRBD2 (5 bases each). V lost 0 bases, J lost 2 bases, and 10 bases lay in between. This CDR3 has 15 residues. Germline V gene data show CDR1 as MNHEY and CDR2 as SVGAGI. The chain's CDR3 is CASSYSRGRQETQYF. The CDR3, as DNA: TGTGCCAGCAGTTACTCGAGGGGCAGGCAAGAGACCCAGTACTTC.

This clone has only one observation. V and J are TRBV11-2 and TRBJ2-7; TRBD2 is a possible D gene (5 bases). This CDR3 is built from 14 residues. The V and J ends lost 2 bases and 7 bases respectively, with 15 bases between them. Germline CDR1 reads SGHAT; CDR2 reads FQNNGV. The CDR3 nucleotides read TGTGCCAGCAGCTTAACCGGACTCCCAAGGGAGCAGTACTTC. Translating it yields CASSLTGLPREQYF.